This T cell receptor beta chain was captured in a study of shared clonotypes between healthy human individuals. Study in general: Each donor's CD8 memory used one plate, CD8 naive two, each CD4 subset three.

Sequencing was performed with immunoSEQ multiplex PCR; in TCRdb, only in-frame clones are kept and a portion is missing. The table lists over a million clones, approximately 98.5% of them singletons. In the case of this clone: The antigen is undetermined.

The study's findings and limits: Larger estimated richness was generally recorded for naive subsets relative to memory subsets. When naive CD4 clonotypes were compared across several donors, approximately 5% were shared.

The sequence was collected from a man aged 25-45 years in good health. Sequencing was carried out using naive CD4+ T cells sorted from blood. Stated subset: CD45RA+ positively selected.

In DNA form, the CDR3 reads TGTGCCAGCAGCCCCGGGGTGGGGGAAACTGGGGCCAACGTCCTGACTTTC. It translates to CASSPGVGETGANVLTF. The chain recombines TRBV9 with TRBJ2-6; D could derive from TRBD1 or TRBD2 (5 bases each). CDR3 size: 17 residues. Germline V lookup: CDR1 SGDLS, CDR2 YYNGEE. Trimming pared 4 bases from V and 2 bases from J, leaving 16 bases between.